A single sample is the source of the 25 T cell receptor beta chains below, sequenced in a study of immune characterization of retroperitoneal liposarcoma. Using its own MiXCR run on the PCR reads, TCRdb lists one record per CDR3 protein. The sample includes over 1,500 distinct CDR3 sequences, 52% of them seen just once. Sequenced input: tumor tissue. Receptors were obtained from a male donor with retroperitoneal liposarcoma.

This chain connects TRBV6-5 to TRBJ2-5, with 9 bases fitting TRBD2. Germline-derived CDR1 and CDR2 are MNHEY and SVGAGI. V shed 5 bases and J 4 bases; nucleotides not matched to a gene: 8. CDR3 length equals 15 residues. The CDR3 protein is CASSRGSGGIETQYF. The CDR3 bases are TGTGCCAGCAGTCGGGGGAGCGGGGGGATAGAGACCCAGTACTTC.

The V and J genes are TRBV7-8 and TRBJ2-1, with D perhaps matching TRBD1 or TRBD2 (5 bases each). The DNA end is a closer match to TRBJ2-7, so the J assignment may be wrong. The CDR3 sequence is 15 residues long. Germline V CDR1 and CDR2: SGHVS, FQNEAQ. The DNA for the CDR3 is TGTGCCAGCAGACCTTATCAGGGACCCTCCTACGAGCAGTACTTC. Encoded protein: CASRPYQGPSYEQYF.

This clonotype was seen a handful of times. The rearrangement joins TRBV7-2 to TRBJ1-4; TRBD1 is a possible D gene (5 bases). V lost 2 bases and J lost 8, with 12 bases in between. This CDR3 has 14 residues. From germline, CDR1 is SGHTA and CDR2 FQGNSA. CDR3 coding DNA: TGTGCCAGCAGCTTAAACCAGGGCTCGGAAAAACTGTTTTTT. It codes for CASSLNQGSEKLFF. The complete variable domain, with remaining parts taken from reference TRBV7-2 and TRBJ1-4, reads GAGVSQSPSNKVTEKGKDVELRCDPISGHTALYWYRQSLGQGLEFLIYFQGNSAPDKSGLPSDRFSAERTGGSVSTLTIQRTQQEDSAVYLCASSLNQGSEKLFFGSGTQLSVL.

This clonotype turned up a few times. The genes are TRBV6-1 and TRBJ2-1; no firm D call. Germline V gene lookup returns CDR1 MNHNS and CDR2 SASEGT. V was pared by 3 bases and J by 10 bases, with 16 bases between. There are 14 residues in the CDR3. The CDR3 bases are TGTGCCAGCAGTGACCAGCCGATTGGTTACGAGCAGTTCTTC. Its translation: CASSDQPIGYEQFF.

The V call is TRBV7-8, the J call TRBJ1-2; no reliable D call. This CDR3 has 13 amino acids. CDR1 is SGHVS and CDR2 is FQNEAQ in the germline V gene. V was cut by 8 bases and J by 1 base, with 11 bases left in between. CDR3 region: CASGDYINYGYTF. CDR3 nucleotide sequence: TGTGCCAGCGGCGATTATATTAACTATGGCTACACCTTC.

CDR3 loop: CASSEAGGGGYEQFF. CDR3 coding DNA: TGTGCCAGCAGTGAAGCTGGGGGGGGCGGCTACGAGCAGTTCTTC. V gene TRBV6-1 combines with J gene TRBJ2-5; D might be TRBD2 (7 bases). The assigned J gene may be wrong: the sequence end matches TRBJ2-1 better. Looked up from germline, CDR1 is MNHNS and CDR2 is SASEGT. The CDR3 extends over 15 amino acids.

This clonotype showed up just once. The gene calls are TRBV7-2 and TRBJ2-6, with D unresolved. The CDR3 is made up of 15 amino acids. Trimming cost V 2 bases and J 4 bases, with 9 bases left between them. From germline, CDR1 is SGHTA and CDR2 FQGNSA. The CDR3 is CASSLMADGANVLTF. The CDR3 bases are TGTGCCAGCAGCTTAATGGCGGACGGGGCCAACGTCCTGACTTTC.

The chain carries TRBV7-8 and TRBJ2-1, with D perhaps matching TRBD2 (5 bases). The DNA matches TRBJ2-7 better at its end, which makes the J call doubtful. Germline CDR1 is SGHVS and CDR2 is FQNEAQ. The CDR3 totals 15 residues. The CDR3 bases are TGTGCCAGCAGCTTAGGGGTTAGCGACTATAATGAGCAGTACTTC. It encodes CASSLGVSDYNEQYF.

The CDR3 DNA sequence: TGTGCCCCCAGGGAGGTAGCGGGAGAGCCCTACAATGAGCAGTTCTTC. Translation: CAPREVAGEPYNEQFF. The rearrangement joins TRBV6-4 to TRBJ2-1, with 9 bases matching TRBD2. The V segment lost 11 bases and the J segment 2 bases; nucleotides outside the gene matches: 13. This CDR3 comprises 16 residues. Per the germline V gene, CDR1 is MRHNA and CDR2 is SNTAGT.

The chain recombines TRBV6-6 with TRBJ2-5, with 9 bases lining up with TRBD2. V lost 6 bases to trimming and J lost 1 base; unmatched junction nucleotides: 9. Germline CDR1 is MNHNY and CDR2 is SVGAGI (reference sequence). This CDR3 region has 16 residues. CDR3 amino acids: CASRQIAGEIQETQYF. The DNA of the CDR3 is TGTGCCAGCAGACAAATAGCGGGAGAGATCCAAGAGACCCAGTACTTC.

In its sample, this clonotype was seen a few times. V gene TRBV6-6 combines with J gene TRBJ2-1, with TRBD2 matching over 7 bases. The CDR3 length is 17 residues. With 2 bases clipped from V and 1 base from J, the junction kept 8 bases outside the gene matches. Germline CDR1 reads MNHNY; CDR2 reads SVGAGI (reference sequence). For the CDR3, the DNA is TGTGCCAGCAGTTACCCGAGGGAGGGCCATTCCTACAATGAGCAGTTCTTC. It translates to CASSYPREGHSYNEQFF.

V usage is TRBV7-4 and J usage is TRBJ1-2, with 8 nucleotides matching TRBD1. CDR1 and CDR2 from the germline V gene are SGHVT and SQSDAQ. The CDR3 is 18 amino acids. V lost 2 bases to trimming and J lost 6 bases; unmatched junction nucleotides: 17. The CDR3 loop is CASSLNQAGRAGGDGYTF. Here the CDR3 DNA reads TGTGCCAGCAGCTTAAATCAAGCAGGTCGGGCAGGGGGCGATGGCTACACCTTC.

This chain links TRBV7-6 with TRBJ2-1; D perhaps matches TRBD2 (5 bases). This CDR3 has 15 residues. V gave up 0 bases and J gave up 2 bases, with 8 bases separating them. Germline assignment: CDR1 SGHVS and CDR2 FNYEAQ. The CDR3 region has the DNA TGTGCCAGCAGCTTAGCGGCTAGCCCCTACAATGAGCAGTTCTTC. It encodes CASSLAASPYNEQFF.

The chain is built from TRBV7-2 and TRBJ2-3, with 7 bases matching TRBD1. CDR1 SGHTA and CDR2 FQGNSA come from the germline V gene. This CDR3 region has 15 residues. V dropped 2 bases and J dropped 2; count of bases not matched to a gene: 4. CDR3: CASSLRGQATDTQYF. Written as DNA, the CDR3 is TGTGCCAGCAGCTTAAGGGGGCAAGCCACAGATACGCAGTATTTT.

This clonotype was detected a few times. The chain couples TRBV27 to TRBJ2-1; TRBD2 matches 12 bases. This CDR3 is built from 14 residues. With V trimmed by 5 bases and J by 15 bases, 11 bases remained unmatched. CDR1 is MNHEY, CDR2 SMNVEV, per germline (reference sequence). The CDR3 DNA reads TGTGCCAGCAGTCCCGCTCGGACTAGCGGGACTCTGTTCTTC. Its protein is CASSPARTSGTLFF.

The rearrangement joins TRBV7-6 to TRBJ2-7; 7 positions agree with TRBD2. The J call may be mistaken, given a closer DNA end match to TRBJ2-5. The CDR3 sequence is 13 residues long. Germline CDR1 reads SGHVS; CDR2 reads FNYEAQ. The CDR3 nucleotides are TGTGCCAGCAGCTTAGCGGGGGGGGAGACCCAGTACTTC. This sequence encodes CASSLAGGETQYF.

The V gene is TRBV27, the J gene TRBJ2-1, with D perhaps given as TRBD1 or TRBD2 (5 bases each). Germline V gene lookup returns CDR1 MNHEY and CDR2 SMNVEV (reference sequence). The CDR3 is made up of 16 amino acids. V dropped 5 bases and J dropped 0 bases, with 14 bases sitting between them. The DNA of the CDR3 is TGTGCCAGCAGTATCCCGGGACGGGGCTCCTACAATGAGCAGTTCTTC. Its translation is CASSIPGRGSYNEQFF.

The rearrangement joins TRBV7-3 to TRBJ2-7; 11 bases are a match to TRBD1. CDR1 is SGHTA, CDR2 FQGTGA, per germline. After removal of 5 bases from V and 0 bases from J, the junction contained 3 bases not matched to a gene. This CDR3 is 15 amino acids long. This CDR3 is CASSHGQGASYEQYF. CDR3 DNA: TGTGCCAGCAGCCACGGACAGGGGGCCTCCTACGAGCAGTACTTC.

The genes are TRBV6-1 and TRBJ2-3, with unresolved D. V was shortened by 1 base and J by 2 bases, with 19 bases between the two germline ends. Germline-derived CDR1 and CDR2 are MNHNS and SASEGT. The CDR3 is made up of 18 amino acids. CDR3 sequence reads: CASSEGSNRRIFTDTQYF. CDR3 coding DNA: TGTGCCAGCAGTGAAGGCTCGAACAGAAGAATTTTCACAGATACGCAGTATTTT.

The chain carries TRBV27 and TRBJ2-1; D unresolved. This CDR3 has 13 amino acids. In germline, CDR1 is MNHEY, CDR2 SMNVEV (reference sequence). Trimming took off 6 bases at V and 0 bases at J, with 6 bases between the two ends. The CDR3 spells CASRESSYNEQFF. CDR3 in DNA: TGTGCCAGCAGGGAGAGCTCCTACAATGAGCAGTTCTTC.

V usage is TRBV6-1 and J usage is TRBJ2-3, with TRBD1 identical over 11 bases. CDR1 MNHNS and CDR2 SASEGT come from the germline V gene. CDR3 size: 19 residues. The V gene end was trimmed by 2 bases and the J gene end by 3 bases; junction bases not matched to a gene: 13. CDR3 in amino acids: CASSELSSPGQGVTDTQYF. Written as DNA, the CDR3 is TGTGCCAGCAGTGAACTAAGTTCCCCGGGACAGGGGGTGACAGATACGCAGTATTTT.

The rearrangement joins TRBV7-2 to TRBJ2-5; D is unclear. Germline V gene sequence: CDR1 SGHTA, CDR2 FQGNSA. CDR3 length: 16 residues. With 1 base removed from V and 5 bases from J, the gap between germline ends came to 17 bases. The CDR3 nucleotides read TGTGCCAGCAGCTTAGAGAGCGTAGTGGTCTGGGAGACCCAGTACTTC. It translates to CASSLESVVVWETQYF.

The V and J genes are TRBV7-2 and TRBJ2-1; 9 nucleotides align to TRBD1. This CDR3 comprises 15 residues. With 5 bases clipped from V and 2 bases from J, the junction kept 4 bases outside the gene matches. Per germline, CDR1 SGHTA and CDR2 FQGNSA. The CDR3 region has the DNA TGTGCCAGCAGCGCCGACAGGGGGGCCTACAATGAGCAGTTCTTC. Translating it yields CASSADRGAYNEQFF. The variable domain in full, completed from reference TRBV7-2 and TRBJ2-1, reads GAGVSQSPSNKVTEKGKDVELRCDPISGHTALYWYRQSLGQGLEFLIYFQGNSAPDKSGLPSDRFSAERTGGSVSTLTIQRTQQEDSAVYLCASSADRGAYNEQFFGPGTRLTVL.

The J gene is TRBJ2-1, the V gene TRBV12-3 or TRBV12-4, with 10 bases that match TRBD2. CDR3 length: 14 amino acids. The junction had 5 bases not matched to a gene; V was cut back by 6 bases and J by 6 bases. The CDR3 loop is CASRLAGRFNEQFF. The CDR3 DNA follows: TGTGCCAGCAGACTAGCGGGGAGATTCAATGAGCAGTTCTTC.

The chain carries TRBV7-8 and TRBJ2-7, with 8 positions matching TRBD2. Germline V gene sequence: CDR1 SGHVS, CDR2 FQNEAQ. Trimming cost V 2 bases and J 10 bases; bases outside gene matches: 13. The CDR3 has 15 residues. CDR3 region: CASSLSVETGGVQYF. CDR3 coding DNA: TGTGCCAGCAGCTTAAGCGTGGAAACGGGGGGGGTCCAGTACTTC. Using reference TRBV7-8 and TRBJ2-7 for the parts outside the CDR3, the full variable domain is GAGVSQSPRYKVAKRGQDVALRCDPISGHVSLFWYQQALGQGPEFLTYFQNEAQLDKSGLPSDRFFAERPEGSVSTLKIQRTQQEDSAVYLCASSLSVETGGVQYFGPGTRLTVT.